The clone carrying this T cell receptor beta chain was counted at least ten times. Its antigen is undetermined. Diagnosis relied on clinical symptoms, serum thyroxine and TRAb, thyroid ultrasound and orbital computed tomography. These data come from a study of T cells in Graves' hyperthyroidism and ophthalmopathy. Study-wide points: Blood samples included most of the expanded thyroid clonotypes exceeding 0.001. In the analysis, a 13 V-J model separated ophthalmopathy from stable hyperthyroidism.

The CDR3 is made up of 15 amino acids. Per the germline V gene, CDR1 is DFQATT and CDR2 is SNEGSKA (reference sequence). Trimming cost V 0 bases and J 11 bases; bases outside gene matches: 7. TCR beta CDR3 region amplification was performed from RNA transcripts. During a first-round RT-PCR of the TCR CDR3, the HTBI primer set was used. Each CDR3 protein gets one entry after TCRdb re-called the multiplex PCR reads with MiXCR. The sample holds about 340,000 distinct CDR3 sequences; 21% are singletons and the top ten take around half. This TCR was sampled from a woman in her forties or fifties with Graves' hyperthyroidism. The chain uses TRBV20-1 and TRBJ2-4; 13 bases match TRBD2. The sequencing input was blood. The CDR3: CSARDTSGGVGVQYF. The CDR3 nucleotides read TGCAGTGCTAGAGACACTAGCGGGGGGGTGGGGGTTCAGTACTTC.